This entry describes one TCR beta chain. These data come from a study of technical replicates of blood from a handful of donors. V lost 5 bases and J lost 5, with 10 bases in between. The CDR3 is 13 residues long. Germline V CDR1 and CDR2: MGHRA, YSYEKL. The assay was immunoSEQ multiplex PCR, and TCRdb's table has in-frame clones only and misses some. The sample holds 75,000 to 95,000 clones, around 96% seen once. This sequence originates from a human donor in good health. This chain links TRBV4-1 with TRBJ2-1, with D possibly matching TRBD2 (6 bases). The sequenced material came from T cells isolated from PBMCs. Here the CDR3 DNA reads TGCGCCAGCAGCGGGGGACTCCACAATGAGCAGTTCTTC. It is translated as CASSGGLHNEQFF.